This T cell receptor (beta chain) was sequenced in a study of blood T cell repertoires in COVID-19. This CDR3 contains 11 residues. V lost 8 bases and J 4 bases, leaving 6 bases between the germline ends. Looked up from germline, CDR1 is MDHEN and CDR2 is SYDVKM. Profiled with immunoSEQ multiplex PCR; TCRdb holds only in-frame clones, not every one. The sample lists about 110,000 clones, approximately 87% seen once, with roughly 20% in the top ten. Source material: peripheral blood. The source of this sequence is a woman aged 55-75 years with acute or convalescent COVID-19. The genes are TRBV28 and TRBJ1-3; D is ambiguous. In DNA, the CDR3 is TGTGCCAGCCGGTCAGGAAACACCATATATTTT. This encodes CASRSGNTIYF.